The 4 T cell receptor beta chains reported below all come from one sample, sequenced in a study of graft-versus-host responses after intestinal transplantation. These receptors' antigens are unknown. The method was immunoSEQ multiplex PCR; TCRdb's version includes in-frame clones alone and lacks a portion of them. The top ten hold around 0.18% of the sample, which has 96,000 or so clones, around 90% seen once. Source: unstimulated CD4+ T cells sorted from spleen or lymph node cells, taken before intestinal transplant. The receptors were gathered from a human donor who received an intestinal transplant.

The J gene is TRBJ2-5, the V gene TRBV7-9, with TRBD2 identical over 7 bases. Trimming removed 4 bases from V and 0 bases from J; junction bases left unmatched: 8. Germline V gene sequence: CDR1 SEHNR, CDR2 FQNEAQ (reference sequence). The CDR3 is made up of 16 amino acids. CDR3 loop: CASSWEGRTNQETQYF. The CDR3 DNA follows: TGTGCCAGCAGCTGGGAGGGACGGACCAACCAAGAGACCCAGTACTTC.

CDR3 loop: CASRAGHTYEQYF. The CDR3 DNA reads TGTGCCAGCAGAGCGGGACACACCTACGAGCAGTACTTC. The chain joins TRBV6-5 to TRBJ2-7; D may be TRBD2 (7 bases). The V end was cut by 6 bases, the J end by 2 bases, with 11 bases between. The CDR3 is 13 residues long. CDR1 is MNHEY, CDR2 SVGAGI, per germline.

The J gene is TRBJ2-3, the V gene TRBV7-9; D is perhaps TRBD2 (5 bases). Per the germline V gene, CDR1 is SEHNR and CDR2 is FQNEAQ (reference sequence). Trimming took 9 bases from V and 2 from J, leaving 12 bases between them. The CDR3 loop spans 13 amino acids. CDR3 protein: CASARANTDTQYF. For the CDR3, the DNA is TGTGCCAGTGCGCGGGCGAACACAGATACGCAGTATTTT.

This clone was counted a single time. The CDR3 loop reads CASIIAGGTEQFF. DNA for the CDR3: TGTGCCAGCATTATTGCTGGGGGCACTGAGCAGTTCTTC. V and J are TRBV6-1 and TRBJ2-1; TRBD1 might be the D (6 bases). CDR1 is MNHNS and CDR2 is SASEGT in the germline V gene. The CDR3 runs to 13 residues. Trimming shortened V by 7 bases and J by 9 bases, and 16 bases separated the two germline ends.